Listed below are T cell receptor beta chains from one sample, sequenced in a study of neurological immune-mediated disorders. TCRdb reprocessed the 5' RACE reads via MiXCR and lists one record per CDR3 protein. The sample has fewer than 40,000 distinct CDR3 sequences, 10% to 15% seen once; the top ten hold roughly 5.6%. The sample taken for sequencing was CD4+ T cells from blood. These receptor sequences come from a female donor with HTLV-1-associated myelopathy (HAM/TSP). Both conserved end residues are part of each CDR3. Fields, in order: clone size, D gene, J gene, V gene, CDR3 protein, CDR3 DNA. The D gene is left open where the match is weak. Rows give clone size only sometimes, using once, few, many, or a class for an expanded clone.

size: many
D: TRBD2
J: TRBJ2-5
V: TRBV10-3
CDR3: CAITDPLAGGQETQYF
DNA: TGTGCCATCACCGACCCACTAGCGGGGGGGCAAGAGACCCAGTACTTC

size: -
D: -
J: TRBJ1-1
V: TRBV7-2
CDR3: CASSLMHYTEAFF
DNA: TGTGCCAGCAGCTTAATGCATTACACTGAAGCTTTCTTT

size: many
D: -
J: TRBJ1-6
V: TRBV7-2
CDR3: CASSLQGESPLHF
DNA: TGTGCCAGCAGCTTGCAGGGTGAATCACCCCTCCACTTT

size: many
D: -
J: TRBJ2-7
V: TRBV20-1
CDR3: CSADYGGSGYEQYF
DNA: TGCAGTGCTGACTATGGTGGTAGCGGCTACGAGCAGTACTTC

size: -
D: -
J: TRBJ1-1
V: TRBV6-1
CDR3: CARSEQENTEAFF
DNA: TGTGCCAGAAGTGAACAAGAGAACACTGAAGCTTTCTTT

size: many
D: -
J: TRBJ1-4
V: TRBV20-1
CDR3: CSAGFTGRLEEKLFF
DNA: TGCAGTGCCGGTTTTACTGGACGGCTGGAAGAAAAACTGTTTTTT

size: -
D: -
J: TRBJ2-2
V: TRBV24-1
CDR3: CATSEPGGGFTGEMFF
DNA: TGTGCCACCAGTGAGCCAGGGGGGGGATTCACCGGGGAGATGTTTTTT

size: many
D: TRBD1
J: TRBJ1-3
V: TRBV28
CDR3: CASSLPTGGLNTIYF
DNA: TGTGCCAGCAGTTTACCGACAGGGGGTTTAAACACCATATATTTT

size: many
D: -
J: TRBJ2-3
V: TRBV30
CDR3: CAWSVLASDTQYF
DNA: TGTGCCTGGAGTGTTTTGGCTTCAGATACGCAGTATTTT

size: many
D: TRBD1
J: TRBJ1-2
V: TRBV28
CDR3: CASSLRDRGVRGYTF
DNA: TGTGCCAGCAGTCTCCGGGACAGGGGGGTCCGTGGCTACACCTTC

size: many
D: -
J: TRBJ2-7
V: TRBV9
CDR3: CASSASGTASSEQYF
DNA: TGTGCCAGCAGCGCCTCCGGGACTGCTAGCTCCGAGCAGTACTTC

size: many
D: TRBD2
J: TRBJ2-3
V: TRBV20-1
CDR3: CSERLAGTSTDTQYF
DNA: TGCAGTGAAAGACTAGCGGGGACCAGCACAGATACGCAGTATTTT

size: many
D: -
J: TRBJ2-3
V: TRBV4-3
CDR3: CASSQDGAADTQYF
DNA: TGCGCCAGCAGCCAAGATGGCGCAGCAGATACGCAGTATTTT

size: -
D: TRBD1
J: TRBJ1-2
V: TRBV30
CDR3: CAWSDRQGIRYGYTF
DNA: TGTGCCTGGAGTGACCGACAGGGGATTCGGTATGGCTACACCTTC